This TCR beta chain derives from a study of shared clonotypes between healthy human individuals. With regard to this clone: Its antigen is unidentified.

Study findings and constraints: Estimated clonotype richness was generally higher in naive than memory subsets. Clonotype sharing across several donors was observed for 5% to 6.5% of naive CD4 clonotypes.

This CDR3 region has 14 residues. Per germline, CDR1 GTSNPN and CDR2 SVGIG (reference sequence). The ends were cut back, 4 bases at V and 0 bases at J, with 11 bases in the middle. The naive CD8 fraction comprised CD45RO-negative cells positively selected for CCR7 and excluded terminally differentiated effector memory CD45RA+ cells. TCRdb keeps only in-frame clones here, not all; method: immunoSEQ multiplex PCR. The sample has 800,000 to 950,000 clones, 96% seen once. The sample comprised naive CD8+ T cells sorted from blood. The chain joins TRBV30 to TRBJ2-3; D perhaps matches TRBD2 (5 bases). This clonotype originated in a man aged 25 to 45 in good health. The CDR3 DNA is TGTGCCTGGAATGAGGGCACTAGCACAGATACGCAGTATTTT. This codes for CAWNEGTSTDTQYF. Combining the CDR3 with reference TRBV30 and TRBJ2-3 gives the whole variable domain SQTIHQWPATLVQPVGSPLSLECTVEGTSNPNLYWYRQAAGRGLQLLFYSVGIGQISSEVPQNLSASRPQDRQFILSSKKLLLSDSGFYLCAWNEGTSTDTQYFGPGTRLTVL.